This T cell receptor beta chain was obtained from a study of T cell responses to AZD1222 COVID-19 vaccine. The protocol was immunoSEQ multiplex PCR, while the TCRdb copy is restricted to in-frame clones and leaves out a portion. This sample yields about 260,000 clones, of which 85% to 95% are seen a single time; roughly 0.6% belongs to the top ten. The source material was peripheral blood, sampled on day 0 of AZD1222 vaccination. The clonotype was recovered from an adult in good health.

The CDR3 nucleotides are TGTGCCAGCAGGGGTGGGCAGTTAGCTAACTATGGCTACACCTTC. Its translation: CASRGGQLANYGYTF. This sequence joins TRBV6-4 and TRBJ1-2; no reliable D call. Germline V gene sequence: CDR1 MRHNA, CDR2 SNTAGT. Trimming took off 6 bases at V and 0 bases at J, with 14 bases between the two ends. This CDR3 contains 15 residues.